This T cell receptor beta chain was documented in a study of cytomegalovirus exposure and HLA in healthy donors. Points from the study as a whole: Researchers reported from a later analysis that most CMV-associated TCR beta chains appeared HLA-restricted. Excluded: some indistinguishable V segments such as TRBV6-2 and TRBV6-3.

PCR primers comprised 60 Vbeta and 13 Jbeta primers. Clones were sequenced by immunoSEQ multiplex PCR, and TCRdb holds only the in-frame ones, with some missing. This sample carries 150,000 to 200,000 clones, 70% to 90% of them seen once, and the ten largest clones take roughly 2.2%. The CDR3 consists of 12 residues. Germline CDR1 is SGHTA and CDR2 is FQGNSA. V lost 5 bases and J 4 bases, leaving 6 bases between the germline ends. In regard to this clone: Its antigen is not identified.

The origin of this receptor is a man aged 18-30 years in good health and CMV-seropositive. The chain joins TRBV7-2 to TRBJ1-3; no reliable D call. The sequencing input was PBMCs. The CDR3 coding sequence is TGTGCCAGCAGCCCCGGGGGAAACACCATATATTTT. This encodes CASSPGGNTIYF.